This TCR beta chain emerged from a study of long-term antiretroviral therapy in people with HIV. The wider study: Of all samples, the earliest predate the 2015 immediate-ART recommendation by about a decade.

V was shortened by 3 bases and J by 9 bases, with 9 bases between the two germline ends. This CDR3 is built from 12 residues. Per germline, CDR1 SGHTA and CDR2 FQGNSA. At survey level, the immunoSEQ assay was run in its v3.0 version. Profiling relied on immunoSEQ multiplex PCR, and the TCRdb table lists in-frame clones only, not all of them. The sample holds about 43,000 clones, approximately 94% seen once. The TCR sequence derives from a man aged 25 to 40 with HIV. The sequenced sample was unsorted PBMCs, obtained almost 9.5 years after starting antiretroviral therapy. The chain couples TRBV7-2 to TRBJ2-1; D is unresolved. The DNA of the CDR3 is TGTGCCAGCAGCTTGGTCAGTCGTGAGCAGTTCTTC. It encodes CASSLVSREQFF. Variable domain in full (rest from reference TRBV7-2 and TRBJ2-1): GAGVSQSPSNKVTEKGKDVELRCDPISGHTALYWYRQSLGQGLEFLIYFQGNSAPDKSGLPSDRFSAERTGGSVSTLTIQRTQQEDSAVYLCASSLVSREQFFGPGTRLTVL.